This T cell receptor (beta chain) came from a study of CD8 T cells in ankylosing spondylitis. Overall study results and limits: Seemingly characteristic of ankylosing spondylitis blood was a TCR beta motif consisting of roughly 8 highly homologous variants. CD8+ disease-linked clones were present at relatively low frequencies in blood. From matched ankylosing spondylitis synovial fluid, disease-linked clones were reportedly recovered at significantly enriched levels. Some of the motif variants had earlier been found in reactive arthritis patients' fluid and blood.

This clonotype appeared a few times. The antigen remains undetermined. It was by quantitative 5'-RACE with molecular barcodes that TCR beta libraries were made. Each CDR3 protein gets one entry after TCRdb re-called the 5' RACE reads with MiXCR. Here the sample spans some 840,000 distinct CDR3 sequences, 10% to 15% being singletons. Germline V CDR1 and CDR2: SGHRS, YFSETQ. There are 14 residues in the CDR3. V was pared by 0 bases and J by 3 bases, with 6 bases between. The receptor comes from a male donor with ankylosing spondylitis. The sequencing sample was made of blood, either unsorted or a sorted T cell fraction (not recorded which). This chain joins TRBV5-1 and TRBJ1-4, with D possibly TRBD1 on 6 matching bases. DNA of the CDR3: TGCGCCAGCAGCTTGGGGGGGCCTAATGAAAAACTGTTTTTT. It codes for CASSLGGPNEKLFF.